What follows describes a single T cell receptor (beta chain). Only a few counts were recorded for this clone. Its antigen remains undetermined. No clone much larger than this one lies a single base away; base qualities are absent. CDR1 SGHDT and CDR2 YYEEEE are derived from the germline V gene. Relative to germline, V is 2 bases shorter and J is 0 bases shorter, with 8 bases between their ends. Counted from cysteine to phenylalanine, this CDR3 has 14 amino acids. Only the CDR3 portion is preserved as DNA: 42 bases, with reading frame beginning at the first base. These data originate in a study of cytomegalovirus exposure and HLA in healthy donors (dated by TCRdb to about 2017). Study-level background: An earlier analysis of approximately 590 of the donors reported about 250 Gb of sequence data and approximately 110 million unique TCR beta sequences from about 180 million T cells. An early release covering roughly 640 HLA-typed donors comprised roughly 300 gigabases of sequencing data and tens of millions of unique TCR sequences. The genetic ancestry cluster associated with self-reported Caucasian donors included over 65% of the roughly 400 genotyped donors. The study aimed to test whether cataloging public T cell receptors could reveal signatures of past pathogen exposure. The study profiled the T cell repertoires of hundreds of subjects by immunosequencing and related them to cytomegalovirus serostatus. Besides the first cohort of under 700 subjects, a separate validation cohort made up of roughly 120 different subjects was used. The study combined high-throughput TCR immunosequencing, statistical association of individual TCRs with disease status, and machine learning to predict cytomegalovirus infection status. A later analysis re-analyzed previously published TCR beta repertoires from approximately 670 donors and added high-resolution HLA genotyping to study TCR occurrence patterns. In the later analysis, no new phenotypic data were used to find candidate immune exposures; instead, reliance was placed on TCR beta sequences and their occurrence across donors. An earlier analysis of several hundred of the donors used high-throughput TCR beta sequencing to judge whether each TCR beta V gene segment behaved as functional or pseudogenic. Donor age, sex, ethnicity and CMV serostatus were collected together with the repertoire data. In a later genetic analysis, genome-wide SNP genotypes for about 65% of the roughly 670 donors were used, and that subset was treated as a discovery cohort. All discovery cohort repertoires had been generated on a single sequencing platform. Class I and class II HLA loci were covered by the typing at four-digit resolution. Typing coverage varied by locus: about 629-640 donors for A, B, C, DRB1 and DQB1; roughly 560 for DQA1; some 610 for DPA1; 450 to 480 for DPB1. Four to six DR-DQ haplotypes were handled as single units for association and clustering, since linkage in the cohort was strong. Among about 410 genotyped donors of the cohort, an average of around 220,000 unique TCR beta nucleotide sequences was sequenced per donor, of which roughly 17% were non-productive. Findings and caveats that apply to the study as a whole: A group of highly shared sequence variants was considered likely to be a technical artifact of the sequencing pipeline. The authors suggested that the approach could potentially be extended to other disease states and immunological phenotypes. Some IMGT-functional V segments, including TRBV6-2 and TRBV6-3, could not be told apart with the 87-base-pair reads, so those segments were excluded. Cytomegalovirus status was reported to be diagnosed by the classifier with high specificity and sensitivity in both the original and validation cohorts. According to a later analysis, parvovirus B19, influenza, CMV and Epstein-Barr virus appeared linked to several top co-occurrence clusters. Specific HLA alleles were associated with roughly 17,000 TCR beta sequences at a false discovery rate of 0.05 in a later analysis. Most CMV-associated TCR beta chains appeared to be HLA-restricted in a later analysis, and the HLA associations seemed to be driven largely by CMV exposure. In an earlier analysis of around 600 of the donors, most TCR beta V segments were observed in productive rearrangements about 87% or about 30% of the time, broadly matching IMGT annotations. Correlated functional status among segregating V segments might reflect linkage disequilibrium, but an unknown experimental factor could not be ruled out. In the study, some 160 TCR beta chains were listed as associated with cytomegalovirus. When HLA alleles, especially DR and DQ, strongly co-occurred, TCR associations were difficult to assign to individual alleles. In vitro tests confirmed that a few of the cytomegalovirus-associated TCR beta chains recognize cytomegalovirus antigens. Presence/absence analyses assumed roughly uniform sequencing depth across donors, an assumption that may not hold. Most TCR sequences were observed very rarely across donors, whereas some public TCRs were present in many individuals. The earlier analysis of around 600 of the donors excluded roughly 17 rarely observed V segments, including chromosome 9 orphons, because counts were too low. Compared with equally common non-associated chains, HLA-associated TCR beta chains in a later analysis were more clonally expanded and had lower generation probabilities. V-gene and J-gene trimming of TCR beta chains was associated with a missense DCLRE1C variant in a later genetic analysis, and the association was replicated in an independent cohort. Compared with the roughly 720-donor mean, donors in an Asian-associated ancestry cluster had fewer N-insertions in productive TCRs, according to a later genetic analysis. A further reported finding was that TCR beta sequences accurately predicted the HLA-A and HLA-B alleles for most subjects in the first cohort. Because HLA typing was missing for some donors at each locus, association tests included only the typed subset. In a later analysis, the rate of TCR association differed among HLA loci, with DRB1 alleles having the most associated TCRs and HLA-C alleles having the fewest. Only TCR beta chains were sequenced in this cohort, and the absence of alpha or paired-chain data limited detectable features. The only immune exposure information available for the cohort was CMV serostatus.

The cohort consisted of 650 to 700 healthy bone marrow donors. At the time of sampling, every cohort member was nominally healthy, though immune exposures that went unrecorded were likely present. The donor was CMV seronegative and belonged to the group of roughly 330 seronegative cohort members. A peripheral blood sample was collected from each donor, and TCR beta sequencing was performed on peripheral blood mononuclear cells. The Qiagen DNeasy Blood Extraction Kit was used to extract genomic DNA from the blood cell samples. The protocol used for the library was the immunoSEQ multiplex PCR assay. The multiplex PCR relied on a mix of 60 forward primers for TCR Vbeta segments and 13 reverse primers for TCR Jbeta segments. Amplification of the CDR3 region of rearranged TCR beta genes was performed with a multiplex PCR assay on genomic DNA. The amplified TCR beta libraries were sequenced on the Illumina HiSeq System as 87-base-pair reads. The study's processing was this. Across the roughly 640 repertoires, a later analysis counted roughly 84 million unique TCR beta chains, approximately 12 million of which were shared by at least two donors. Raw reads were error-corrected and collapsed into unique sequences by a nearest-neighbor algorithm in which closely related sequences were merged to remove PCR and sequencing errors. To assign V, D and J gene segments, CDR3 sequences were aligned to IMGT reference sequences. For a sequence to be retained, at least a six-nucleotide match to both a V gene segment and a J gene segment was required. A rearrangement was called productive if the CDR3 had no stop codons and remained in frame with V and J, and every other rearrangement was called non-productive. CDR3 was defined by IMGT convention, running from the second conserved V-encoded cysteine to the conserved J-encoded phenylalanine. Sequences without an unambiguous match to a single V gene segment were excluded from the earlier analysis of approximately 560 of the donors. In an earlier analysis of around 600 of the donors, V segments were called functional above 56.7% productive rearrangements and were called segregating when the between-donor standard deviation exceeded 5%. A statistical classification framework was built to diagnose cytomegalovirus status from the catalog of TCR beta chain sequences. In a later analysis, TCR nucleotide sequences were compared against IMGT/GENE-DB human TR gene sequences so that V and J genes could be assigned. The TCRdist pipeline was used in a later analysis to assign CDR3 sequences and most-parsimonious VDJ recombination scenarios. In a later analysis, each TCR beta chain was defined by its CDR3 amino acid sequence together with its V-gene family, and reads lacking a unique V-gene family were excluded. A later analysis removed 592 highly shared, low-generation-probability nucleotide sequences to deal with suspected cross-contamination and a sequencing artifact. A later analysis calculated a clonal expansion index for each public chain from normalized within-repertoire ranks of inferred template counts. A later analysis computed generation probabilities with a VDJ recombination model fitted to out-of-frame rearrangements, and checked the results against IGoR. Hypergeometric tests were used in a later analysis to score TCR-TCR, TCR-HLA and TCR-CMV co-occurrence, with a repertoire-size bias correction applied to the TCR pairs. A later analysis estimated false discovery rates by permuting HLA or CMV assignments 20 times. In a later analysis, co-occurring TCRs were grouped using DBSCAN, with TCRdist sequence similarity added in when clustering inside HLA-allele-positive subsets. Co-occurrence clustering excluded repertoires with fewer than 30,000 or more than 120,000 public chains, plus five with anomalous nucleotide sharing. In its TCRdb copy, this immuneACCESS table keeps in-frame sequences only and misses some clones. Where compared with another copy, unresolved V genes explain less than half of these, and the others have no known cause. The V and J calls and clone size come from that table; D and trimming were worked out from the DNA. For this sample the table gives 140,000 or so clones, of which 80% to 85% were detected only once. Of the sample, 2% to 3% is held by the ten largest clones.

The sequenced material came from PBMCs. The receptor's source is a boy aged 2 to 9 in good health and CMV-seronegative. Here the chain combines TRBV5-6 and TRBJ1-1; no D gene is confidently identified. The CDR3 corresponds to CASSLSTLNTEAFF. The nucleotides read TGTGCCAGCAGCTTAAGTACACTGAACACTGAAGCTTTCTTT.